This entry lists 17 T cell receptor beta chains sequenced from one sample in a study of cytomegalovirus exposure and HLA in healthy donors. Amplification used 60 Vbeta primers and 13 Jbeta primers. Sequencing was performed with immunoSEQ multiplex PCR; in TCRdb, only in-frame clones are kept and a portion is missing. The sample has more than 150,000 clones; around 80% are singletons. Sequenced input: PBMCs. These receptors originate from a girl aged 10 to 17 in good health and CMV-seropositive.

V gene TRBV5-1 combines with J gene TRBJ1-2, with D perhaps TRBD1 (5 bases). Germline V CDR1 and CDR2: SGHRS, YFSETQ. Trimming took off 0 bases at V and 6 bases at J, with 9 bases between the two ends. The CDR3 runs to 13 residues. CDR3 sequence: CASSLGRTNGYTF. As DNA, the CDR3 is TGCGCCAGCAGCTTGGGACGGACAAATGGCTACACCTTC.

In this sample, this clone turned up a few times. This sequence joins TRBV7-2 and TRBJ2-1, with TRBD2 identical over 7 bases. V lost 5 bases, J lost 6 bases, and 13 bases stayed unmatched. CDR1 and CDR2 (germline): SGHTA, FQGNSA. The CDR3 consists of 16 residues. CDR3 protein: CASSPRTRLLSNEQFF. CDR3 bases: TGTGCCAGCAGCCCCCGGACTAGGCTTTTGTCCAATGAGCAGTTCTTC.

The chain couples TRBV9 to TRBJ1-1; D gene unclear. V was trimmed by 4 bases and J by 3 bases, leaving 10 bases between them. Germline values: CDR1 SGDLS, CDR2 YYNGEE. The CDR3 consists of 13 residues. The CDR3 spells CASSSSSDTEAFF. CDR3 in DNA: TGTGCCAGCAGCTCCTCGTCGGACACTGAAGCTTTCTTT.

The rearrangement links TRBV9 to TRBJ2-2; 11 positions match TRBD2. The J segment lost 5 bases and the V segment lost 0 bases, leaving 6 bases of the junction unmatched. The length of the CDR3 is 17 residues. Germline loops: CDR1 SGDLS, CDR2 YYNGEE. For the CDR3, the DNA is TGTGCCAGCAGCGTAGGACTAGCGGGAAGATGGACCGGGGAGCTGTTTTTT. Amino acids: CASSVGLAGRWTGELFF.

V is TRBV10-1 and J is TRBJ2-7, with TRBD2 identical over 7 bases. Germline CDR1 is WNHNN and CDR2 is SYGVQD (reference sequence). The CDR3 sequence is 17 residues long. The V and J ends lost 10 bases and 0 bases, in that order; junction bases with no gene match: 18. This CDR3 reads CANPGGSKGYPSYEQYF. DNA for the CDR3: TGCGCCAACCCTGGCGGGAGTAAAGGATATCCCTCCTACGAGCAGTACTTC.

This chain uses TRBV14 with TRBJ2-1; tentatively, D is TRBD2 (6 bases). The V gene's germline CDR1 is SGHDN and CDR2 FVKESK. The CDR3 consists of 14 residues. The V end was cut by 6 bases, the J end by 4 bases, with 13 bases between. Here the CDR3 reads CASRSSGWYNEQFF. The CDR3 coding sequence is TGTGCCAGCAGGAGCAGCGGGTGGTACAATGAGCAGTTCTTC.

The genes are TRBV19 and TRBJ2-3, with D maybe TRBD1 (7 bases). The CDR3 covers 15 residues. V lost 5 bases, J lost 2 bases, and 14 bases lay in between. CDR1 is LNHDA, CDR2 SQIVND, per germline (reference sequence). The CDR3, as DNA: TGTGCCAGTAGTTGGCAGGGGGGATTCACAGATACGCAGTATTTT. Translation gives CASSWQGGFTDTQYF.

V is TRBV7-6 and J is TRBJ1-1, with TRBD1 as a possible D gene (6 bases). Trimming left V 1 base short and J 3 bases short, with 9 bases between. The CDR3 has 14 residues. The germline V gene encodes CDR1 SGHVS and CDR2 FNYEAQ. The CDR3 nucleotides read TGTGCCAGCAGCTTAGGGGCAGGGGACACTGAAGCTTTCTTT. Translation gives CASSLGAGDTEAFF.

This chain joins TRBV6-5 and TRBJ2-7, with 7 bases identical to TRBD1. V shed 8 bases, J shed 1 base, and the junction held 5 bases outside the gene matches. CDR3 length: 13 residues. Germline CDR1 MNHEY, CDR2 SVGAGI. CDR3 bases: TGTGCCAGCGTCCGGGACAGTTCCTACGAGCAGTACTTC. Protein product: CASVRDSSYEQYF.

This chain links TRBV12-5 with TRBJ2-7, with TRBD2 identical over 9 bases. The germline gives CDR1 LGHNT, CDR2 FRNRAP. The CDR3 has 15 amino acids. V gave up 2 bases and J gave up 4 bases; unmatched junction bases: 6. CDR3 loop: CASGLWVAGVYEQYF. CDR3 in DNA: TGTGCTAGTGGTTTGTGGGTAGCGGGAGTATACGAGCAGTACTTC.

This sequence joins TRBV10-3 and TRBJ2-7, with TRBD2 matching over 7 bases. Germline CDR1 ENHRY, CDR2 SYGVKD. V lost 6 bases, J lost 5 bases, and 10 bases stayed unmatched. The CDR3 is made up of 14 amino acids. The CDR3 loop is CAIRGGAGDDEQYF. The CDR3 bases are TGTGCCATCAGGGGAGGGGCGGGGGATGACGAGCAGTACTTC.

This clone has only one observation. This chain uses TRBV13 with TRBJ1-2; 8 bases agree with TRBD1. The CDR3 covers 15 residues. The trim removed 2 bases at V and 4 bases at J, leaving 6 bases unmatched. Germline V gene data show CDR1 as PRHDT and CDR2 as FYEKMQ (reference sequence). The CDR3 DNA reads TGTGCCAGCAGCTTATCAACAGGGGGAGGCTATGGCTACACCTTC. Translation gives CASSLSTGGGYGYTF.

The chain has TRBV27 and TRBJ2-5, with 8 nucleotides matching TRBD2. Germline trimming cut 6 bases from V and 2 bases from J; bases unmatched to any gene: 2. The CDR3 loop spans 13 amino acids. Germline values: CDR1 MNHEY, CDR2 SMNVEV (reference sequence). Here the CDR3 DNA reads TGTGCCAGCAGACTAGCGGTACAAGAGACCCAGTACTTC. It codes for CASRLAVQETQYF.

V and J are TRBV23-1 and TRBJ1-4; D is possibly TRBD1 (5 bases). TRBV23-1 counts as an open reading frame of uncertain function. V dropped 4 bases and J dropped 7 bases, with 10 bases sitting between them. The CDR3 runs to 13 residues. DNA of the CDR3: TGCGCCAGCAGTCGCAGGGCCCGTGAAAAACTGTTTTTT. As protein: CASSRRAREKLFF.

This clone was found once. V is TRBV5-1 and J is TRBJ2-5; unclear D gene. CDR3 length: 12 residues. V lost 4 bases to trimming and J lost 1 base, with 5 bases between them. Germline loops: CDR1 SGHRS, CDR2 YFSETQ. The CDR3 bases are TGCGCCAGCAGCGAGAGCCAAGAGACCCAGTACTTC. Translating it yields CASSESQETQYF. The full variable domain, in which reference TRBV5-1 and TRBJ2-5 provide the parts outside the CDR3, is KAGVTQTPRYLIKTRGQQVTLSCSPISGHRSVSWYQQTPGQGLQFLFEYFSETQRNKGNFPGRFSGRQFSNSRSEMNVSTLELGDSALYLCASSESQETQYFGPGTRLLVL.

The CDR3, as DNA: TGTGCCAGCAGCTTAGAACGAGCGGGCGGGAGGGCCTACGAGCAGTACTTC. It codes for CASSLERAGGRAYEQYF. The chain links TRBV7-9 to TRBJ2-7; the match to TRBD2 covers 9 bases. Germline lookup yields CDR1 SEHNR and CDR2 FQNEAQ (reference sequence). Trimming cost V 1 base and J 2 bases; bases outside gene matches: 9. The CDR3 contains 17 residues.

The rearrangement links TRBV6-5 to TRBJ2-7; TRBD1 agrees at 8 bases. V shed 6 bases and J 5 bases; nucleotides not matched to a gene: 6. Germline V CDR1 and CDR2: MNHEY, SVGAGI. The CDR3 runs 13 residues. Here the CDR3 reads CASRRRQGNEQYF. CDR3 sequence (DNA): TGTGCCAGCAGACGCCGACAGGGGAACGAGCAGTACTTC.